A selection of T cell receptor beta chains follows, all from one sample in a study of CD8 T cells in ankylosing spondylitis. MiXCR, run by TCRdb on the 5' RACE reads, gives a single entry per CDR3 protein. Of more than 150,000 distinct CDR3 sequences in the sample, roughly 12% were seen once. Material for sequencing was blood, either unsorted or a sorted T cell fraction (not recorded which). These receptor sequences come from a male donor with ankylosing spondylitis or in good health (not recorded which). Both conserved end residues are part of each CDR3. D genes are given only for firm matches. A clone size is listed for some rows: how often the clone was seen (once, few, many), or a class if it is expanded.

CDR3: CASSPTPTYEQYF
DNA: TGTGCCAGCAGTCCGACACCTACCTACGAGCAGTACTTC
D: .
V: TRBV6-6
J: TRBJ2-7
size: few

CDR3: CASSEWLVDSETQYF
DNA: TGTGCCAGCAGTGAATGGTTGGTTGACTCGGAGACCCAGTACTTC
D: .
V: TRBV6-1
J: TRBJ2-5
size: few

CDR3: CATSDTGVNQPQHF
DNA: TGTGCCACCAGTGATACAGGGGTAAATCAGCCCCAGCATTTT
D: TRBD1
V: TRBV24-1
J: TRBJ1-5
size: .

CDR3: CASSQETGTNYGYTF
DNA: TGTGCCAGCAGCCAGGAAACCGGGACAAACTATGGCTACACCTTC
D: .
V: TRBV3-1
J: TRBJ1-2
size: .

CDR3: CASGPGLAYEQYF
DNA: TGTGCCAGCGGACCTGGGCTCGCCTACGAGCAGTACTTC
D: .
V: TRBV5-7
J: TRBJ2-7
size: .

CDR3: CASSETPTADTQYF
DNA: TGTGCCAGCAGTGAAACCCCGACAGCAGATACGCAGTATTTT
D: .
V: TRBV6-1
J: TRBJ2-3
size: few

CDR3: CASSQGARYNEQFF
DNA: TGTGCCAGTAGCCAGGGGGCGCGCTACAATGAGCAGTTCTTC
D: TRBD1
V: TRBV19
J: TRBJ2-1
size: .

CDR3: CASSEGRTGFYGYTF
DNA: TGTGCCAGCAGTGAAGGACGCACAGGCTTCTATGGCTACACCTTC
D: .
V: TRBV2
J: TRBJ1-2
size: few

CDR3: CASLGGTVDTGELFF
DNA: TGCGCCAGCCTTGGGGGGACAGTGGACACCGGGGAGCTGTTTTTT
D: .
V: TRBV4-1
J: TRBJ2-2
size: many

CDR3: CASSRGGPAFF
DNA: TGTGCCAGCAGCCGAGGGGGACCGGCTTTCTTT
D: .
V: TRBV11-2
J: TRBJ1-1
size: .

CDR3: CASSNDLYNEQFF
DNA: TGTGCCAGCAGTAATGACTTGTACAATGAGCAGTTCTTC
D: .
V: TRBV6-2/TRBV6-3
J: TRBJ2-1
size: .

CDR3: CASISGADTQYF
DNA: TGTGCCAGCATCAGCGGGGCAGATACGCAGTATTTT
D: TRBD2
V: TRBV6-5
J: TRBJ2-3
size: few